The subject of this entry is one TCR beta chain. Its antigen has not been determined. Base quality data are lacking; no much larger clone is found one base away. The data belong to a study of OX40 agonist ivuxolimab in advanced cancers. Background on the whole study: The costimulatory receptor OX40 (CD134) was targeted by ivuxolimab, a fully human IgG2 agonistic monoclonal antibody. Intravenous ivuxolimab was administered to patients every 2 weeks at six dose levels: 0.01, 0.1, 0.3, 1.5, 3 and 10 mg/kg. Among the roughly 52 dose-escalation patients, 19 had hepatocellular carcinoma, approximately 15 melanoma, 9 renal cell carcinoma and 9 head and neck cancer. A male proportion of nearly 85% and a mean age of approximately 62 years, ranging from about 23 to 79, were recorded for the dose-escalation cohort. Patients were allowed to have had prior anti-PD-1, anti-PD-L1 or anti-CTLA-4 therapy, and 40% of the dose-escalation patients had been treated with checkpoint inhibitors. Partial responses occurred in three dose-escalation patients: two with cutaneous melanoma and one with hepatocellular carcinoma. The purpose of peripheral TCRbeta sequencing was to test whether ivuxolimab changed TCR sequence diversity and led to clonal T-cell expansion. The paper describes the monotherapy dose-escalation part (N ≈ 52 patients) of the phase I trial of ivuxolimab. Points the paper makes about the study in general: At doses from 0.1 to 3.0 mg/kg, clonal expansion was seen in both CD4+ and CD8+ blood T cells between baseline and week 6. Partial responders in the 0.1-3.0 mg/kg groups had among the lowest normalized peripheral clonal expansion, especially among CD8+ T cells. Low levels of normalized T-cell clonal expansion were also seen in some nonresponding patients. The antigen specificity of the peripheral T cells that underwent clonal expansion was not determined. After ivuxolimab, CD8+ T cells had more expanded clones than CD4+ T cells on average.

For sequencing of the TCRbeta CDR3 region, genomic DNA was extracted from the sorted cells. The immunoSEQ Assay was used for sequencing of TCRbeta CDR3 regions. The source is immuneACCESS, and TCRdb retained only in-frame sequences with V and J called. Part of the clones is not carried over; for the studies checked, unresolved V genes explain less than half of this, and the remainder is unexplained. The sample table holds 43,000 or so clones, of which 88% were seen once. Together, the top ten hold around 0.99% of the sample. The trial excluded patients who had a history of autoimmune disease or who were on systemic immunosuppression. In every dose cohort, peripheral blood was drawn for TCR sequencing at baseline, cycle 4 day 1, and cycle 7 day 1. Samples were obtained from an open-label, multicenter, first-in-human phase I dose-escalation trial of ivuxolimab. Adults with locally advanced or metastatic melanoma, renal cell, hepatocellular, or head and neck squamous cell carcinoma were enrolled in the trial. Before TCR sequencing, CD4+ T cells and CD8+ T cells were sorted from peripheral blood as separate populations.

The TCR originated in an adult with an advanced solid tumor such as melanoma, head and neck, liver or kidney cancer. The sequencing here drew on CD4+ or CD8+ T cells sorted from blood, taken in a trial of the OX40 agonist ivuxolimab.

The CDR3 reads as follows: CASSPGAGRADTQYF. The DNA is as follows: TGTGCCAGCAGCCCAGGGGCGGGGCGGGCAGATACGCAGTATTTT. The V and J genes are TRBV5-4 and TRBJ2-3; the D gene is perhaps TRBD1 or TRBD2, each of them matching over 6 bases. From the germline V gene (reference sequence), CDR1 is SGHNT and CDR2 is YYREEE. The CDR3 goes from the cysteine to the phenylalanine over 15 residues. The entry retains the CDR3 DNA only, 45 bases that are in frame from base 1. V is reduced by 4 bases and J by 4 bases, leaving a spacing of 16 bases between them.